These T cell receptor beta chains were read from a single sample in a study of cytomegalovirus exposure and HLA in healthy donors. Profiled with immunoSEQ multiplex PCR; TCRdb holds only in-frame clones, not every one. Here the sample spans around 130,000 clones, over 70% being singletons. The sample consisted of PBMCs. The receptor source for this set is a woman aged 35 to 49 in good health and CMV-seropositive. Both conserved end residues are trimmed from each CDR3.

V gene	J gene	CDR3 protein
TRBV5-1	TRBJ1-2	ASSQDRGDYGYT
TRBV28	TRBJ1-2	ASSPDRGLYGYT
TRBV27	TRBJ2-3	ASRLAGADTQY
TRBV14	TRBJ2-6	ASSQEVGRGRFSGANVLT
TRBV27	TRBJ1-2	ASSPRTGPSVGYT
TRBV30	TRBJ1-6	AWSVREGEVSPLH
TRBV6-5	TRBJ2-7	ASKREYEQY
TRBV6-1	TRBJ2-5	ASSEASGQQETQY
TRBV28	TRBJ1-2	ASKRVGGYGYT
TRBV4-2	TRBJ2-7	ASRENEQY
TRBV27	TRBJ1-5	ASSPSTGGNNQPQH
TRBV7-8	TRBJ2-7	ASSYITGRTSGSSAYEQY
TRBV27	TRBJ1-1	ASNQQGAGTEAF
TRBV19	TRBJ1-2	ASSMGRRNYGYT
TRBV4-2	TRBJ2-1	ASRLQTSGMFNGQF
TRBV4-3	TRBJ1-3	ASSQGLPGGGNTIY
TRBV2	TRBJ2-1	ASHVRGGAGDEQF
TRBV25-1	TRBJ1-1	ASNMGTSITEAF
TRBV7-9	TRBJ2-5	ASSSGGETQY
TRBV4-2	TRBJ2-5	ASSPRVLQGETQY
TRBV10-1	TRBJ1-2	ASSRDRGRFHYGYT
TRBV5-1	TRBJ2-3	ASSLRLDTDTQY
TRBV6-6	TRBJ1-5	ASSYSIGNQPQH
TRBV27	TRBJ2-2	ASSSGGSGELF
TRBV6-5	TRBJ1-2	ASSLGAIAGYT
TRBV28	TRBJ2-2	ASSSAQSGWNGELF
TRBV6-6	TRBJ2-1	ASRRQGTNNNEQF
TRBV6-5	TRBJ2-1	ASSYSRHRDNEQF
TRBV28	TRBJ1-4	ASSDRGGEKLF
TRBV6-5	TRBJ1-1	ASMITANTEAF
TRBV28	TRBJ1-1	ASSPFSRTAGDTEAF
TRBV2	TRBJ2-5	ASSEYSQETQY
TRBV5-6	TRBJ2-7	ASSLMGGTGREQY
TRBV6-4	TRBJ2-1	ASSDSEGEGNEQF
TRBV28	TRBJ1-5	ASSFYKSNQPQH
TRBV9	TRBJ2-3	ASSVVSGTDTQY
TRBV10-2	TRBJ2-7	ASRTGVSYEQY